The clone carrying this TCR beta chain showed up many times. The antigen is unknown. TCRdb re-analysed the reads in MiXCR, keeping a single row per CDR3 protein. Of nearly 700,000 distinct CDR3 sequences in the sample, about 30% were seen once. This entry comes from a study of T cell repertoires in cytomegalovirus infection. Across the study: The study used recently identified HLA-C-restricted and well-studied HLA-B-restricted CMV epitopes. Public signatures in TCR beta pointed to CMV infection and matching HLA type.

Study outcomes and limitations: CMV carriers having the relevant HLA were flagged by cumulative public TCR beta family frequency. It was HLA-C-restricted CMV-specific TCR beta clonotypes that dominated the response ex vivo.

Trimming shortened V by 5 bases and J by 1 base, and 11 bases separated the two germline ends. This CDR3 has 13 residues. Germline values: CDR1 DFQATT, CDR2 SNEGSKA (reference sequence). Here the sequenced sample was cultured PBMCs, taken from culture after CMV antigen stimulation. This chain links TRBV20-1 with TRBJ1-1; tentatively, D is TRBD1 (5 bases). This clonotype was sampled from a human donor in good health (CMV status not recorded). Some clones in this sample may be carry-over from other donors' samples. The CDR3 region is CSADRDRNTEAFF. Written as DNA, the CDR3 is TGCAGTGCTGACCGTGACAGGAACACTGAAGCTTTCTTT.